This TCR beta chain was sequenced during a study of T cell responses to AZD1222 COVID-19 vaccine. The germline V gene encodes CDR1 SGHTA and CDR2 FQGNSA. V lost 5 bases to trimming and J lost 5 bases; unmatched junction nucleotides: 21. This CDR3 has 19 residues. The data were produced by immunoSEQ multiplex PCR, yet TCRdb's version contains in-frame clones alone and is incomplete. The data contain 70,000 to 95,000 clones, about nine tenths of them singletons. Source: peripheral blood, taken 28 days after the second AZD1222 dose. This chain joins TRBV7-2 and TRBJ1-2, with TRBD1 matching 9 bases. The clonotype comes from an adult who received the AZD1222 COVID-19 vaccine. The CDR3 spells CASSIRPSGTGKQPYGYTF. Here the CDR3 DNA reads TGTGCCAGCAGCATCCGACCCTCAGGGACAGGGAAACAGCCGTATGGCTACACCTTC.